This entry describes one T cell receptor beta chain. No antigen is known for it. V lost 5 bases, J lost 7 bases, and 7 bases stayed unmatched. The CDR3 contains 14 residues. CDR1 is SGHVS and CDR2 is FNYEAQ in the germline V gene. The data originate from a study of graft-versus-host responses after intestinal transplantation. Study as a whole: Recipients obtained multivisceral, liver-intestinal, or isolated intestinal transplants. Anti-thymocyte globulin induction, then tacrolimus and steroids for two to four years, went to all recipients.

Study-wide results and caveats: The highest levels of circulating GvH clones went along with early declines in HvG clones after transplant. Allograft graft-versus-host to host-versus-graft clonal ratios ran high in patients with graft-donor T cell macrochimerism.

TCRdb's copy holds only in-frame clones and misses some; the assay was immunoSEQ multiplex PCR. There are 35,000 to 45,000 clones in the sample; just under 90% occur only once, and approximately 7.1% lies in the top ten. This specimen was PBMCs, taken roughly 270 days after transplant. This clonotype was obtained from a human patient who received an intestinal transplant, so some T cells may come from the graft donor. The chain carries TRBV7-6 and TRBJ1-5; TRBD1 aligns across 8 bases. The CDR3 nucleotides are TGTGCCAGCAGCCGCGACAGGGGCGGCCAGCCCCAGCATTTT. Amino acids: CASSRDRGGQPQHF.